The 20 T cell receptor beta chains presented below share a single source sample, sequenced in a study of blood T cell repertoires in COVID-19 (dated by TCRdb to 2020 to 2021). The receptor library was made with the immunoSEQ multiplex PCR assay. TCRdb retrieved this table from immuneACCESS and kept in-frame rearrangements only. Not all clones are present; in checked studies, unresolved V genes account for under half, and no reason is known for the remainder. This sample has 150,000 to 180,000 clones in its table, and approximately 83% of those were observed once. The ten largest clones add up to approximately 32% of the sample. Sequencing used peripheral blood. All receptors come from a woman aged 55-69 years with acute or convalescent COVID-19.

The chain uses TRBV4-1 and TRBJ1-5; D remains unclear. The CDR3 has 16 residues. Germline loops: CDR1 MGHRA, CDR2 YSYEKL. With 0 bases removed from V and 0 bases from J, the gap between germline ends came to 9 bases. Here the CDR3 reads CASSQDPPISNQPQHF. CDR3 coding DNA: TGCGCCAGCAGCCAAGATCCCCCCATTAGCAATCAGCCCCAGCATTTT.

The chain links TRBV15 to TRBJ1-5, with D maybe TRBD1 (6 bases). The CDR3 is 17 residues long. Per the germline V gene, CDR1 is LNHNV and CDR2 is YYDKDF (reference sequence). Deletions cut 0 bases from V and 0 bases from J, with 12 bases between. CDR3 bases: TGTGCCACCAGCAGAGACTTGGGGGCCACTAGCAATCAGCCCCAGCATTTT. Translation: CATSRDLGATSNQPQHF.

This clone was found once. The chain uses TRBV7-2 and TRBJ2-1; D call uncertain. CDR1 is SGHTA, CDR2 FQGNSA, per germline. V was pared by 2 bases and J by 3 bases, with 11 bases between. The CDR3 is 15 amino acids. DNA of the CDR3: TGTGCCAGCAGCTTAAGTCCCTCGGGCTACAATGAGCAGTTCTTC. Its translation: CASSLSPSGYNEQFF.

The chain links TRBV7-9 to TRBJ1-2; D gene uncertain. V lost 0 bases, J lost 8 bases, and 16 bases lay in between. This CDR3 comprises 15 residues. The germline V gene encodes CDR1 SEHNR and CDR2 FQNEAQ (reference sequence). The CDR3 loop reads CASSLALAQEGGYTF. In DNA, the CDR3 is TGTGCCAGCAGCTTAGCGTTGGCGCAGGAGGGAGGCTACACCTTC.

J is TRBJ2-7 and V is TRBV21-1; TRBD2, the D gene given by the table, was not confirmed from the DNA. TRBV21-1 represents a pseudogene. This CDR3 is built from 14 residues. CDR3 DNA sequence: TGTGCCAGCCTGCAATTGGGCGGGGGGTACGAGCAGTACGTC. Translation gives CASLQLGGGYEQYV.

The chain joins TRBV29-1 to TRBJ1-4, with TRBD1 matching 9 bases. J lost 7 bases, V lost 6 bases, and 6 bases had no gene match. The CDR3 extends over 13 amino acids. Per germline, CDR1 SQVTM and CDR2 ANQGSEA. The DNA of the CDR3 is TGCAGCGTGAACAGGGGGCGCGGTGAAAAACTGTTTTTT. This codes for CSVNRGRGEKLFF.

The chain is built from TRBV18 and TRBJ1-4; TRBD1 matches 9 bases. Germline CDR1 is KGHSH and CDR2 is LQKENI. This CDR3 comprises 15 residues. J was trimmed by 8 bases and V by 0 bases; bases with no gene match: 4. The CDR3 region has the DNA TGTGCCAGCTCACCACCCGACAGGGGGAGAGAAAAACTGTTTTTT. Translation: CASSPPDRGREKLFF.

V and J are TRBV28 and TRBJ1-6, with TRBD1 as a possible D gene (5 bases). The CDR3 is 15 residues long. Trimming shortened V by 5 bases and J by 7 bases, and 15 bases separated the two germline ends. Germline values: CDR1 MDHEN, CDR2 SYDVKM. The CDR3 spells CASSLGQGLNSPLHF. The CDR3 DNA follows: TGTGCCAGCAGTCTTGGGCAGGGCCTAAATTCACCCCTCCACTTT.

The rearrangement links TRBV7-3 to TRBJ2-1, with 9 bases fitting TRBD2. Germline V gene lookup returns CDR1 SGHTA and CDR2 FQGTGA. V lost 0 bases to trimming and J lost 7 bases; unmatched junction nucleotides: 10. This CDR3 comprises 17 residues. CDR3 residues: CASSLTGGAGGENEQFF. The CDR3 nucleotides read TGTGCCAGCAGCTTAACGGGAGGAGCGGGGGGCGAGAATGAGCAGTTCTTC.

The V and J genes are TRBV28 and TRBJ1-2; perhaps TRBD1 as D (6 bases). The CDR3 has 16 residues. V was clipped by 3 bases and J by 2 bases, with 16 bases between them. Germline CDR1 is MDHEN and CDR2 is SYDVKM. CDR3 bases: TGTGCCAGCAGTTTCGGGGACACTAAAATCAACTATGGCTACACCTTC. Translation: CASSFGDTKINYGYTF.

V usage is TRBV28 and J usage is TRBJ2-7; TRBD1 is a possible D gene (6 bases). V was clipped by 8 bases and J by 2 bases, with 10 bases between them. The CDR3 is made up of 12 amino acids. Germline assignment: CDR1 MDHEN and CDR2 SYDVKM. In DNA, the CDR3 is TGTGCCAGCGCAGGGGATACCTACGAGCAGTACGTC. This codes for CASAGDTYEQYV.

The chain joins TRBV7-2 to TRBJ1-2, with D possibly being TRBD1 (5 bases). Trimming removed 0 bases at V and 2 bases at J, with 7 bases between. Germline-derived CDR1 and CDR2 are SGHTA and FQGNSA. The CDR3 has 14 residues. DNA of the CDR3: TGTGCCAGCAGCTTAGCAGGGGTAAACTATGGCTACACCTTC. This gives the protein CASSLAGVNYGYTF.

The rearrangement links TRBV6-1 to TRBJ1-5; unclear D gene. From germline, CDR1 is MNHNS and CDR2 SASEGT. The V and J ends lost 1 base and 3 bases respectively, with 22 bases between them. The CDR3 has 19 residues. CDR3 nucleotide sequence: TGTGCCAGCAGTGAAGTAGGCAGGCGCCGCCTGCGTACCAATCAGCCCCAGCATTTT. Translating gives CASSEVGRRRLRTNQPQHF.

This clone has only a few counts. The rearrangement joins TRBV4-2 to TRBJ1-2; TRBD1 agrees at 9 bases. This CDR3 has 16 residues. Looked up from germline, CDR1 is LGHNA and CDR2 is YNFKEQ. J gave up 4 bases and V 4 bases, and 10 bases lay outside the gene matches. This CDR3 reads CASSRAGTGTSYGYTF. The CDR3 DNA is TGTGCCAGCAGCCGAGCCGGGACAGGGACTAGCTATGGCTACACCTTC.

The rearrangement links TRBV20-1 to TRBJ1-2; 7 positions agree with TRBD1. The CDR3 totals 11 residues. Trimming cost V 4 bases and J 7 bases; bases outside gene matches: 3. CDR1 is DFQATT, CDR2 SNEGSKA, per germline (reference sequence). The CDR3 loop reads CSAINRGGYTF. In DNA, the CDR3 is TGCAGTGCTATAAACAGGGGTGGCTACACCTTC.

The V and J genes are TRBV7-9 and TRBJ2-1; tentative D call: TRBD2 (5 bases). The CDR3 covers 16 residues. Germline V CDR1 and CDR2: SEHNR, FQNEAQ (reference sequence). Between the trimmed V and J ends, which lost 2 bases and 0 bases, there was a span of 11 bases. CDR3: CASSLSGLSSYNEQFF. In DNA form, the CDR3 reads TGTGCCAGCAGCTTATCGGGGTTGAGCTCCTACAATGAGCAGTTCTTC.

This clone has a single count. The chain carries TRBV6-2 or TRBV6-3 and TRBJ2-1; TRBD2 matches 7 bases. The CDR3 is 15 residues long. Trimming at V came to 5 bases and at J to 3 bases, leaving 7 bases not matched to a gene. Looked up from germline, CDR1 is MNHEY and CDR2 is SVGEGT. For the CDR3, the DNA is TGTGCCAGCAGTAGCGGGACGGCCCACTACAATGAGCAGTTCTTC. Translating it yields CASSSGTAHYNEQFF.

This clone was seen more than once but under ten times. This chain links TRBV6-5 with TRBJ1-2; possibly TRBD1 for D (5 bases). The germline gives CDR1 MNHEY, CDR2 SVGAGI. CDR3 size: 13 residues. The ends were cut back, 7 bases at V and 2 bases at J, with 11 bases in the middle. This CDR3 is CASMAGLNYGYTF. CDR3 DNA sequence: TGTGCCAGCATGGCAGGGTTAAACTATGGCTACACCTTC.

The chain joins TRBV5-4 to TRBJ1-1; D may be TRBD1 (6 bases). Trimming took off 6 bases at V and 4 bases at J, with 13 bases between the two ends. The germline V gene encodes CDR1 SGHNT and CDR2 YYREEE (reference sequence). The CDR3 length is 13 residues. The CDR3 bases are TGTGCCAGCATGCGGGGGGCAGCCACTGAAGCTTTCTTT. Protein sequence: CASMRGAATEAFF.

The rearrangement links TRBV6-5 to TRBJ1-6; D gene ambiguous. The ends were cut back, 6 bases at V and 8 bases at J, with 11 bases in the middle. The CDR3 spans 13 residues. The germline V gene has CDR1 MNHEY and CDR2 SVGAGI. The CDR3 region is CASSPREHSPLHF. The DNA of the CDR3 is TGTGCCAGCAGCCCCCGGGAACATTCACCCCTCCACTTT.